This T cell receptor beta chain appears in the sequencing data of a study of T cell responses to AZD1222 COVID-19 vaccine. Study-level findings and limits: Repertoire samples came only from after the peak T cell response. Spike-spanning, vaccine-associated CD4 TCRs were dominant at 160-218 and 743-854. Nearly half of the spike-specific TCRs reportedly recognize variant regions that carry no mutations. Two doses of AZD1222 preceded a rise in Spike-specific TCR breadth and depth.

For this clone: Its antigen is not known.

The CDR3 loop spans 16 amino acids. The germline V gene encodes CDR1 SGHRS and CDR2 YFSETQ. Trimming removed 3 bases from V and 2 bases from J; junction bases left unmatched: 8. The protocol was immunoSEQ multiplex PCR, while the TCRdb copy is restricted to in-frame clones and leaves out a portion. Of about 96,000 clones listed, 70% to 90% were seen once; the top ten hold roughly 1.7%. The sequence came from an adult in good health. The chain uses TRBV5-1 and TRBJ2-3; TRBD2 aligns across 8 bases. Sequencing used peripheral blood, obtained on day 0 of AZD1222 vaccination. CDR3 region: CASSYNSGATTDTQYF. The CDR3 nucleotides read TGCGCCAGCAGCTACAATAGCGGGGCGACCACAGATACGCAGTATTTT.